These T cell receptor beta chains were read from a single sample in a study of blood T cell repertoires in COVID-19. Sequencing was performed with immunoSEQ multiplex PCR; in TCRdb, only in-frame clones are kept and a portion is missing. The sample records under 250,000 clones, 85% being singletons. The sample comprised PBMCs or T cells enriched from blood (not recorded which). All receptors derive from a woman between 45 and 60 years old with acute COVID-19. Both conserved end residues are part of each CDR3. D genes are given only for firm matches. Expanded clones get a size class; other rows say once, few or many, or leave the size out.

J: TRBJ1-1; V: TRBV6-5; size: NA; D: NA; DNA: TGTGCCAGCAGTTACGGGGAGATCCCCCCGAGGACTGAAGCTTTCTTT; CDR3: CASSYGEIPPRTEAFF
J: TRBJ1-6; V: TRBV9; size: NA; D: NA; DNA: TGTGCCAGCAGCGTAGTTTCCAGTCTGACAGGCGAGACCCTCCACTTT; CDR3: CASSVVSSLTGETLHF
J: TRBJ1-4; V: TRBV3-1/TRBV3-2; size: NA; D: TRBD1; DNA: TGTGCCAGCAGCCAAGACCGACAGGGGGCGGGTGAAAAACTGTTTTTT; CDR3: CASSQDRQGAGEKLFF
J: TRBJ1-2; V: TRBV30; size: few; D: NA; DNA: TGTGCCTGGAACGGCCGAGGGTATGGCTACACCTTC; CDR3: CAWNGRGYGYTF
J: TRBJ1-2; V: TRBV9; size: NA; D: NA; DNA: TGTGCCAGCAGCGTAGTTGGTGAGGGTTATAACTATGGCTACACCTTC; CDR3: CASSVVGEGYNYGYTF
J: TRBJ2-1; V: TRBV2; size: once; D: TRBD1; DNA: TGTGCCAGCAGTACGACAGGGGCTTACAATGAGCAGTTCTTC; CDR3: CASSTTGAYNEQFF
J: TRBJ2-5; V: TRBV2; size: NA; D: NA; DNA: TGTGCCAGCAGACAGGGAGAACAAGAGACCCAGTACTTC; CDR3: CASRQGEQETQYF
J: TRBJ1-3; V: TRBV10-3; size: NA; D: TRBD1; DNA: TGTGCCATCGTACAGGGGCCCGGAAACACCATATATTTT; CDR3: CAIVQGPGNTIYF
J: TRBJ1-2; V: TRBV6-5; size: NA; D: NA; DNA: TGTGCCAGCAGTTACTCGACAGGTAGAGCCTCTGGCTACACCTTC; CDR3: CASSYSTGRASGYTF
J: TRBJ2-5; V: TRBV5-1; size: NA; D: NA; DNA: TGCGCCAGCAGCTTGGCCCGCACTCAAGAGACCCAGTACTTC; CDR3: CASSLARTQETQYF
J: TRBJ2-1; V: TRBV4-1; size: NA; D: NA; DNA: TGCGCCAGCAGCCAACGCTACAGGCCCAGTAGGAATGAGCAGTTCTTC; CDR3: CASSQRYRPSRNEQFF
J: TRBJ2-1; V: TRBV7-2; size: NA; D: TRBD1; DNA: TGTGCCAGCAGCCCCCAGGGAACACCGGGACAGGGAGGTGAGCAGTTCTTC; CDR3: CASSPQGTPGQGGEQFF
J: TRBJ1-1; V: TRBV9; size: NA; D: NA; DNA: TGTGCCAGCAGCGTAGGGTGGCGTCTAGGGGACACTGAAGCTTTCTTT; CDR3: CASSVGWRLGDTEAFF
J: TRBJ1-2; V: TRBV7-2; size: NA; D: TRBD1; DNA: TGTGCCAGCAGCCCGGGACAGGGGGTGAACTATGGCTACACCTTC; CDR3: CASSPGQGVNYGYTF
J: TRBJ1-1; V: TRBV5-1; size: NA; D: TRBD1; DNA: TGCGCCAGCAGGTTAACAACAGGGGGCGCGCCCACTGAAGCTTTCTTT; CDR3: CASRLTTGGAPTEAFF
J: TRBJ1-6; V: TRBV18; size: NA; D: TRBD1; DNA: TGTGCCAGCTCACCCCGCAGGGGGGAGAGGTCACCCCTCCACTTT; CDR3: CASSPRRGERSPLHF
J: TRBJ1-1; V: TRBV3-1/TRBV3-2; size: NA; D: NA; DNA: TGTGCCAGCAGCCAAGTAGCAGGGAGGACTGAAGCTTTCTTT; CDR3: CASSQVAGRTEAFF
J: TRBJ2-3; V: TRBV12-5; size: many; D: TRBD2; DNA: TGTGCTAGTGGTTTTCCGAACAGCGCTAGCGGGGGGAGCACAGATACGCAGTATTTT; CDR3: CASGFPNSASGGSTDTQYF
J: TRBJ1-1; V: TRBV29-1; size: once; D: NA; DNA: TGCAGCGTTAGTGTGGGGCGGACGTGGGCTTTCTTT; CDR3: CSVSVGRTWAFF
J: TRBJ2-3; V: TRBV3-1/TRBV3-2; size: NA; D: NA; DNA: TGTGCCAGCAGCCAAGATGTGGTACAGGGCACAGATACGCAGTATTTT; CDR3: CASSQDVVQGTDTQYF
J: TRBJ2-1; V: TRBV7-9; size: few; D: TRBD2; DNA: TGTGCCAGCAGCCCGTCTAGCGGGGTCTACAATGAGCAGTTCTTC; CDR3: CASSPSSGVYNEQFF
J: TRBJ1-6; V: TRBV7-8; size: NA; D: NA; DNA: TGTGCCAGCAGCCCCCAAAGTTTCGGGAGTTATAATTCACCCCTCCACTTT; CDR3: CASSPQSFGSYNSPLHF
J: TRBJ2-5; V: TRBV19; size: NA; D: NA; DNA: TGTGCCAGTAGTCTCTTTGTGGGTGGGAGCGAGACCCAGTACTTC; CDR3: CASSLFVGGSETQYF
J: TRBJ1-2; V: TRBV13; size: once; D: NA; DNA: TGTGCCAGCAGCACAGGGAGATATGGCTACACCTTC; CDR3: CASSTGRYGYTF
J: TRBJ2-7; V: TRBV12-5; size: NA; D: NA; DNA: TGTGCTAGTGGTTTGCGGGGTAATAGGGACGAGCAGTACTTC; CDR3: CASGLRGNRDEQYF
J: TRBJ2-1; V: TRBV10-3; size: NA; D: NA; DNA: TGTGCCATCGCCCTGACTCCGGATGAGCAGTTCTTC; CDR3: CAIALTPDEQFF
J: TRBJ1-5; V: TRBV10-3; size: NA; D: TRBD1; DNA: TGTGCCATCAATCAGACAGGGACTAGCAATCAGCCCCAGCATTTT; CDR3: CAINQTGTSNQPQHF
J: TRBJ1-4; V: TRBV7-9; size: NA; D: TRBD1; DNA: TGTGCCAGCAGCTTAGTTGGGACAGGGAGTAGTATGACTAATGAAAAACTGTTTTTT; CDR3: CASSLVGTGSSMTNEKLFF